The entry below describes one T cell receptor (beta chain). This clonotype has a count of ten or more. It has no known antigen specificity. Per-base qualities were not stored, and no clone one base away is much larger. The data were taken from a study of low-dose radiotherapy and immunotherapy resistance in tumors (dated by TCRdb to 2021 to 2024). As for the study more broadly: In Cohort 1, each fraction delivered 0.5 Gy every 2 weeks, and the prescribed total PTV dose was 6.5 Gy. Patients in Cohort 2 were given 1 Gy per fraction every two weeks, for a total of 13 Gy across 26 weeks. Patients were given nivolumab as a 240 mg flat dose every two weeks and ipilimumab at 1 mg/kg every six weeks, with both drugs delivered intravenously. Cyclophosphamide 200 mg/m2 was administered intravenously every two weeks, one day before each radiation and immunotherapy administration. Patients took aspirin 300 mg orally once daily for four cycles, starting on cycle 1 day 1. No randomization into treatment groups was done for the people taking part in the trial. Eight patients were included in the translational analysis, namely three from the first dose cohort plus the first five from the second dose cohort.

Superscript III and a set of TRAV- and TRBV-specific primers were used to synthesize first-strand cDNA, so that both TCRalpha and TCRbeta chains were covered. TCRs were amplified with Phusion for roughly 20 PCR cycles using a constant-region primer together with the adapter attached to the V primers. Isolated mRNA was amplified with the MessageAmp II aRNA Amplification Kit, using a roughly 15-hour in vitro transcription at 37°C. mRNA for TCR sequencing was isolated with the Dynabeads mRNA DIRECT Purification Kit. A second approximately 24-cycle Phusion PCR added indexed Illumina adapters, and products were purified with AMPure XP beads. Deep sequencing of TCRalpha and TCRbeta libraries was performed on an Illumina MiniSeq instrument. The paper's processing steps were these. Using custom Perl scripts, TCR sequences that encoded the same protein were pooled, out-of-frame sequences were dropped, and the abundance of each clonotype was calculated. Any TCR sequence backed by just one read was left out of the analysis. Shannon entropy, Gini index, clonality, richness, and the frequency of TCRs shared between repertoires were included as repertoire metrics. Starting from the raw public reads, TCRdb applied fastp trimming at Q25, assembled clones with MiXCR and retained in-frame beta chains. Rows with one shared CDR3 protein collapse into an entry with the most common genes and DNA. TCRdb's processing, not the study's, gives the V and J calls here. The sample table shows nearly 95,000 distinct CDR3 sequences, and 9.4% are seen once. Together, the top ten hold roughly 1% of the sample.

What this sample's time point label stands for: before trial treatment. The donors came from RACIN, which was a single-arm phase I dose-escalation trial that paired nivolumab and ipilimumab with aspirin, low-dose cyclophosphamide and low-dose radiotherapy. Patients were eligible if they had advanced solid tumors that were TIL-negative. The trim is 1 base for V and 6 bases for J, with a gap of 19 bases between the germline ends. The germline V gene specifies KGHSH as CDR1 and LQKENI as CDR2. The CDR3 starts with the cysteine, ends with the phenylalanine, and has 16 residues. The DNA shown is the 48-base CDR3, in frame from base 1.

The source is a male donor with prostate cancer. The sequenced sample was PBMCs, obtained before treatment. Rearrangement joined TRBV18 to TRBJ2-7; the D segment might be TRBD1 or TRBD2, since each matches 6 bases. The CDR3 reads CASSPQGGFAYSEQYF. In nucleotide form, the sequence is TGTGCCAGCTCACCACAGGGGGGTTTTGCGTATAGCGAGCAGTACTTC.